The 6 T cell receptor beta chains below come from one sample, sequenced in a study of somatic mutations in cytotoxic T cells in rheumatoid arthritis. Assay used: immunoSEQ multiplex PCR; TCRdb lists only in-frame clones, some missing. The table shows about 30,000 clones, with around four fifths occurring only once. Sequenced material: CD8+ T cells sorted from blood. All receptors derive from an adult with rheumatoid arthritis.

The chain has TRBV7-2 and TRBJ2-3; tentatively, D is TRBD1 (6 bases). V was shortened by 0 bases and J by 2 bases, with 18 bases between the two germline ends. CDR1 and CDR2 from the germline V gene are SGHTA and FQGNSA. The CDR3 is made up of 18 amino acids. The CDR3 DNA follows: TGTGCCAGCAGCTTAGCGAAGGGGGTCCACTTTAACACAGATACGCAGTATTTT. It is translated as CASSLAKGVHFNTDTQYF. The full variable domain, its missing parts supplied by reference TRBV7-2 and TRBJ2-3, is GAGVSQSPSNKVTEKGKDVELRCDPISGHTALYWYRQSLGQGLEFLIYFQGNSAPDKSGLPSDRFSAERTGGSVSTLTIQRTQQEDSAVYLCASSLAKGVHFNTDTQYFGPGTRLTVL.

DNA of the CDR3: TGTGCCAGCTCTCCAGGGGATGAAAAACTGTTTTTT. This translates into CASSPGDEKLFF. The rearrangement links TRBV18 to TRBJ1-4; D is possibly TRBD1 (6 bases). The V and J ends lost 6 bases and 6 bases respectively, with 8 bases between them. Looked up from germline, CDR1 is KGHSH and CDR2 is LQKENI. The CDR3 covers 12 residues.

The chain is built from TRBV7-2 and TRBJ1-1; D gene ambiguous. Germline CDR1 reads SGHTA; CDR2 reads FQGNSA. Trimming removed 0 bases at V and 0 bases at J, with 11 bases between. This CDR3 spans 16 amino acids. The CDR3 DNA sequence: TGTGCCAGCAGCTTAGCTCACGGAGCGATGAACACTGAAGCTTTCTTT. It encodes CASSLAHGAMNTEAFF.

The chain recombines TRBV7-6 with TRBJ2-1; D ambiguous. The germline gives CDR1 SGHVS, CDR2 FNYEAQ. The CDR3 spans 15 residues. Trimming stripped 2 bases from V and 1 base from J, with 9 bases between. The CDR3 region is CASSLRMGSYNEQFF. The CDR3 nucleotides read TGTGCCAGCAGCTTAAGAATGGGGTCCTACAATGAGCAGTTCTTC.

This chain joins TRBV4-3 and TRBJ1-1; D remains unclear. With 0 bases removed from V and 4 bases from J, the gap between germline ends came to 12 bases. CDR3 size: 15 residues. Germline V gives CDR1 LGHNA, CDR2 YSLEER. The CDR3 loop is CASSQDLGWGTEAFF. The DNA for the CDR3 is TGCGCCAGCAGCCAAGATCTAGGGTGGGGCACTGAAGCTTTCTTT.

The rearrangement joins TRBV9 to TRBJ2-7; TRBD1 might be the D (5 bases). Germline values: CDR1 SGDLS, CDR2 YYNGEE. This CDR3 is built from 17 residues. V lost 0 bases and J 2 bases, leaving 18 bases between the germline ends. Here the CDR3 DNA reads TGTGCCAGCAGCGTAGGGGGCCCGGCGAGTCAGACCTACGAGCAGTACTTC. This codes for CASSVGGPASQTYEQYF. The variable domain in full, with the rest retrieved from reference TRBV9 and TRBJ2-7, is DSGVTQTPKHLITATGQRVTLRCSPRSGDLSVYWYQQSLDQGLQFLIQYYNGEERAKGNILERFSAQQFPDLHSELNLSSLELGDSALYFCASSVGGPASQTYEQYFGPGTRLTVT.